The T cell receptor (beta chain) under discussion was sequenced for a study of identical twins. Regarding the study as a whole: Insertions were fewer in abundant cord blood beta clonotypes, whereas memory repertoires showed none of this pattern.

Trimming left V 3 bases short and J 3 bases short, with 9 bases between. This CDR3 region has 13 residues. For this clonotype: Its antigen is currently unknown.

A universal primer site came from template switching; cDNA carried unique molecular identifiers. TCRdb used MiXCR to reprocess the 5' RACE reads, holding one entry per CDR3 protein. The sample lists approximately 210,000 distinct CDR3 sequences, 5.5% to 7.5% occurring once. The sample also formed part of further work on T cells expressing NK-cell markers. That work contributes: It was from sorted CD3+CD56+NKG2C+, CD3+CD56+NKG2C- and CD3+CD56-NKG2C+ T cells that TCR beta repertoires came.

Sequencing used CD8+ T cells sorted from blood. J is TRBJ2-7 and V is TRBV12-3 or TRBV12-4; D unclear. The TCR comes from a woman between 18 and 29 years old in good health. DNA of the CDR3: TGTGCCAGCAGTTTGGCAGGCCGCTACGAGCAGTACTTC. Protein product: CASSLAGRYEQYF.